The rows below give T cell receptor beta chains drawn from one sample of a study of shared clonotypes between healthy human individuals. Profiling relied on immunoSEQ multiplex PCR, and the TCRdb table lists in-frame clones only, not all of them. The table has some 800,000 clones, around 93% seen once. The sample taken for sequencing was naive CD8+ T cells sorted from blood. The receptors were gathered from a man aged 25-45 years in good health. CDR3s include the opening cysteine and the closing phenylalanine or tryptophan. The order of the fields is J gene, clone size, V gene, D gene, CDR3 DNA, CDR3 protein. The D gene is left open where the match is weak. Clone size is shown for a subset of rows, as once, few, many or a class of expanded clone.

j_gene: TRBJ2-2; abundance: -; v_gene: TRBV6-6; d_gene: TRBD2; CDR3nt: TGTGCCAGCACTCTCTCAGCGGGAGGTTACACCGGGGAGCTGTTTTTT; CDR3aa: CASTLSAGGYTGELFF
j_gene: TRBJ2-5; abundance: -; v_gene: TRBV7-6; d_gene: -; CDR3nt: TGTGCCAGCAGCTTAGGCCGCCTAGAACGGGAGGAGACCCAGTACTTC; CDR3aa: CASSLGRLEREETQYF
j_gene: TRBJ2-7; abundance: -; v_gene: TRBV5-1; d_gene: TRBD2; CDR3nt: TGCGCCAGCAGCATAGCCAGTAGCGGGAGCCTATGGGAGCAGTACTTC; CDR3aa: CASSIASSGSLWEQYF
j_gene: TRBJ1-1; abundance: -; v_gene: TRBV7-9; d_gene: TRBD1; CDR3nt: TGTGCCAGCAGCTTACGGACAGGGCTTTTAACTGAAGCTTTCTTT; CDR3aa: CASSLRTGLLTEAFF
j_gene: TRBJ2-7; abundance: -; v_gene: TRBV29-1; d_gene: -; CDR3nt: TGCAGCGTTGTATCAGGGGCCGAGGGGGAGCAGTACTTC; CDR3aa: CSVVSGAEGEQYF
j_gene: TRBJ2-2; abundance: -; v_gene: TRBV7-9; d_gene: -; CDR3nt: TGTGCCAGCAGCTTAAAGGGGCACCAAAGTACCGGGGAGCTGTTTTTT; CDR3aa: CASSLKGHQSTGELFF
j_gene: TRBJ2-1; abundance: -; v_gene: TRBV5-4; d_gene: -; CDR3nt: TGTGCCAGCAGCATCCGGGACTTGAACAATGAGCAGTTCTTC; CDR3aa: CASSIRDLNNEQFF
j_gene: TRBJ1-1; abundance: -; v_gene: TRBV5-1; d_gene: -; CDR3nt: TGCGCCAGCAGCTTGGTTGCGGGAAACACTGAAGCTTTCTTT; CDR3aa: CASSLVAGNTEAFF
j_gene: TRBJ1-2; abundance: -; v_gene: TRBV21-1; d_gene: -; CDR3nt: TGTGCCAGCAGCACTCCGGCAGGGGGCTTCACCTTC; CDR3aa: CASSTPAGGFTF
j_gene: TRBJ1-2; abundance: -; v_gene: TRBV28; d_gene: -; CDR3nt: TGTGCCAGCAGTTTTCCTACTGGAGCGAGAGGCTACACCTTC; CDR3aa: CASSFPTGARGYTF
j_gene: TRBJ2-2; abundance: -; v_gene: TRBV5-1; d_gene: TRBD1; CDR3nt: TGCGCCAGCCGGTTTCGGACAGGGAACACCGGGGAGCTGTTTTTT; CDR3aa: CASRFRTGNTGELFF
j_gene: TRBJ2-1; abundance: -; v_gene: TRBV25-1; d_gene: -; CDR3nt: TGTGCCAGCAGTGAAAAGATAGGGGGAGAGTCCTACAATGAGCAGTTCTTC; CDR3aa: CASSEKIGGESYNEQFF
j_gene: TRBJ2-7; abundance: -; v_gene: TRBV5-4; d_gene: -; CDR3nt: TGTGCCAGCAGCTTATTCCCTTTAGCCGAGCAGTACTTC; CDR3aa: CASSLFPLAEQYF
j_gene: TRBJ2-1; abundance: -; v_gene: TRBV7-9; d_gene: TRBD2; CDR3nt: TGTGCCAGCAGCACGACTAGCGGGAGTCCTGAGCAGTTCTTC; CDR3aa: CASSTTSGSPEQFF
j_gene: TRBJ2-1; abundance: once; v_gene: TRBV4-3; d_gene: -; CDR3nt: TGCGCCAGCAGCCAAAGTCCGAGCTCCTACAATGAGCAGTTCTTC; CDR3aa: CASSQSPSSYNEQFF
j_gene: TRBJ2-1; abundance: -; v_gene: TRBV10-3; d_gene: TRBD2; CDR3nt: TGTGCCATCAGTGAGTTTAGGACTAGCGGGAGCTCCTACAATGAGCAGTTCTTC; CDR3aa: CAISEFRTSGSSYNEQFF
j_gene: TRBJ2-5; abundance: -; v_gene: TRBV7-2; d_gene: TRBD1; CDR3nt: TGTGCCAGCAGCTTTAGGACAGGGGAGGAAGAGACCCAGTACTTC; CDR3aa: CASSFRTGEEETQYF
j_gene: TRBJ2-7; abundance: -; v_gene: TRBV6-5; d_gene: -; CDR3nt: TGTGCCAGCAGTTCTATTGACAGGTCCTCCTACGAGCAGTACTTC; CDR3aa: CASSSIDRSSYEQYF
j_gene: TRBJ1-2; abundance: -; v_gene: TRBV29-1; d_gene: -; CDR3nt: TGCAGCGTTGAGAGGGACGCTGGCTACACCTTC; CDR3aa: CSVERDAGYTF
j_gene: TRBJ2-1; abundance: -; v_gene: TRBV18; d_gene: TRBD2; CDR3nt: TGTGCCAGCTCACCACCGACTAGCGGCAATGAGCAGTTCTTC; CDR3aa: CASSPPTSGNEQFF
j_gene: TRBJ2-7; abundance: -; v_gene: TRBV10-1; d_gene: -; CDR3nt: TGCGCCAGCAGTGACCTCAGCGCAGACACCACCTACGAGCAGTACTTC; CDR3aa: CASSDLSADTTYEQYF
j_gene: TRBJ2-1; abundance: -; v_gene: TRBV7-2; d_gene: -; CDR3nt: TGTGCCAGCAGCTTAGGACAGGTGGGGTCCTACAATGAGCAGTTCTTC; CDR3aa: CASSLGQVGSYNEQFF
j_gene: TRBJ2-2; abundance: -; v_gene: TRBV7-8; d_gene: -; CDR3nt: TGTGCCAGCAGCCCTCCCGGGGGCACCGGGGAGCTGTTTTTT; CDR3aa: CASSPPGGTGELFF
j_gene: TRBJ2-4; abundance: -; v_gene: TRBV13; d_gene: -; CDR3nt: TGTGCCAGCAGCTTAGAGGGAGAGAACATTCAGTACTTC; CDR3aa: CASSLEGENIQYF
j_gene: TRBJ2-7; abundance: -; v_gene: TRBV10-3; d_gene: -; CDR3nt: TGTGCCATCAGTGAGTCGATCACGCGACAGACCTCCTACGAGCAGTACTTC; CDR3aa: CAISESITRQTSYEQYF
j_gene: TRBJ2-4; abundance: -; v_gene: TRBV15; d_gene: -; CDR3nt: TGTGCCACCAGCAGTAGCTTTTTAGCCAAAAACATTCAGTACTTC; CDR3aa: CATSSSFLAKNIQYF
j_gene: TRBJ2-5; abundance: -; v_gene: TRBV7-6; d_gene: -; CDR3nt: TGTGCCAGCAGCCCAGGGACACTCGAGACCCAGTACTTC; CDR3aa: CASSPGTLETQYF
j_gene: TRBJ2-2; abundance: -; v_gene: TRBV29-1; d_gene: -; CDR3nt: TGCAGCGTTGTAAGGAACACCGGGGAGCTGTTTTTT; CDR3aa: CSVVRNTGELFF
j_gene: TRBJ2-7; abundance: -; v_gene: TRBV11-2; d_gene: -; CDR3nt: TGTGCCAGCAGCGGAGGGACAGCCACGGGGCCCAACTACGAGCAGTACTTC; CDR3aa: CASSGGTATGPNYEQYF
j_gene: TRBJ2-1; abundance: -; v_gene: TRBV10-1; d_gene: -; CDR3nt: TGCGCCAGCAGCCCCGACTCCTACAATGAGCAGTTCTTC; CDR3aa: CASSPDSYNEQFF
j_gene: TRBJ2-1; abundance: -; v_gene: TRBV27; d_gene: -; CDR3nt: TGTGCCAGCAGTTTTTCGGCAAACAATGAGCAGTTCTTC; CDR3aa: CASSFSANNEQFF
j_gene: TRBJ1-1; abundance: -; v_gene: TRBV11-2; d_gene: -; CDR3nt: TGTGCCAGCAGCTTAGGTAACCACAGGGCCACTGAAGCTTTCTTT; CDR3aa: CASSLGNHRATEAFF
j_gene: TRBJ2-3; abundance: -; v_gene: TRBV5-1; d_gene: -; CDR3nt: TGCGCCAGCAGTTTGCAGTTCCGCACAGATACGCAGTATTTT; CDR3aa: CASSLQFRTDTQYF
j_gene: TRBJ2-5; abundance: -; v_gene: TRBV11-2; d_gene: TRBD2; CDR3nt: TGTGCCAGCAGCTTACTAGCGGGAGGGGGGGAGACCCAGTACTTC; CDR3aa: CASSLLAGGGETQYF
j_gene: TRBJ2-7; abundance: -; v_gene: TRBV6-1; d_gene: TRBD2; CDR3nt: TGTGCCAGCAGAGAACTAGCGGGAGAATTGAGCGAGCAGTACTTC; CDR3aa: CASRELAGELSEQYF
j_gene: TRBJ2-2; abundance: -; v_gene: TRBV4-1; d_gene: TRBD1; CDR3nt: TGCGCCAGCAGCCAAGATCTCGGGCAGGGGGCGTGGGCCGGGGAGCTGTTTTTT; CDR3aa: CASSQDLGQGAWAGELFF
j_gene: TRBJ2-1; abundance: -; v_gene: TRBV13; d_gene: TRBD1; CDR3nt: TGTGCCAGCAGCTTAGTCGGGGACAGGGGTGGTGAGCAGTTCTTC; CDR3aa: CASSLVGDRGGEQFF
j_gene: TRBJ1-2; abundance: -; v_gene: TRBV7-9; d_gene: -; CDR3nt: TGTGCCAGCAGCTTAGCGCAAGGCTATGGCTACACCTTC; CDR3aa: CASSLAQGYGYTF
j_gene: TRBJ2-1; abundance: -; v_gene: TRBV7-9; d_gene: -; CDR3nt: TGTGCCAGCAGCTCCCCCCAGAATGAGCAGTTCTTC; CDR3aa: CASSSPQNEQFF
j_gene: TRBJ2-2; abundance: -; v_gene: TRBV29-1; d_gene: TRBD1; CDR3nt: TGCAGCGTTGTAAAACAGGGGCGCACCGGGGAGCTGTTTTTT; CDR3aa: CSVVKQGRTGELFF
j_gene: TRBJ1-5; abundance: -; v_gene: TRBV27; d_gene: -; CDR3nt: TGTGCCAGCAGTTTATCGGGCCCAGTCAATCAGCCCCAGCATTTT; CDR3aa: CASSLSGPVNQPQHF
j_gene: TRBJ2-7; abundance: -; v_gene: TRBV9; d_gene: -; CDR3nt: TGTGCCAGCAGCGAAAGCCTAGGGAGCTCCTACGAGCAGTACTTC; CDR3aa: CASSESLGSSYEQYF
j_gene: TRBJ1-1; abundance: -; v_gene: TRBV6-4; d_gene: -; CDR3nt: TGTGCCAGCAGTGACGGGGTGAACACTGAAGCTTTCTTT; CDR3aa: CASSDGVNTEAFF
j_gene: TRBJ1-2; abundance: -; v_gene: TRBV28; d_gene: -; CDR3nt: TGTGCCAGCAGCCCTCCGCGGGGGCGTGGTGGCTACACCTTC; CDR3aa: CASSPPRGRGGYTF
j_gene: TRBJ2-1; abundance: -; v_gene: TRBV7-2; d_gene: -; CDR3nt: TGTGCCAGCAGCGCCCGCTATGAGCAGTTCTTC; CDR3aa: CASSARYEQFF
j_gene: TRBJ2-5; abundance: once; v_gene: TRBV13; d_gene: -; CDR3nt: TGTGCCAGCAGGTACCGGAATCAAGAGACCCAGTACTTC; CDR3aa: CASRYRNQETQYF
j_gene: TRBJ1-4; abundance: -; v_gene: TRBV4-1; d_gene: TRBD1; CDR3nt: TGCGCCAGCAGCCAGGCCGGGACAGGGGCCCTCGAAGAACTGTTTTTT; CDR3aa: CASSQAGTGALEELFF
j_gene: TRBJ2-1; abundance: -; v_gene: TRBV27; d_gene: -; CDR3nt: TGTGCCAGCATGGCGTACGAGGGGCAGAGGTCCTACAATGAGCAGTTCTTC; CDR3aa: CASMAYEGQRSYNEQFF
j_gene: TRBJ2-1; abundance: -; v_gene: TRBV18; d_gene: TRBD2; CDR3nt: TGTGCCAGCTCACGGAGGGGAGGGTCCTACAATGAGCAGTTCTTC; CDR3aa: CASSRRGGSYNEQFF
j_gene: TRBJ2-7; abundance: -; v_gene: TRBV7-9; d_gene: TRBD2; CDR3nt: TGTGCCAGCACTAGCGGGAGTACTTACGAGCAGTACTTC; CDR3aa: CASTSGSTYEQYF
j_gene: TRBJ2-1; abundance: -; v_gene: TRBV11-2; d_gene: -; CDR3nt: TGTGCCAGCAGCTTCGGGTTTCTCTCCTACAATGAGCAGTTCTTC; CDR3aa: CASSFGFLSYNEQFF
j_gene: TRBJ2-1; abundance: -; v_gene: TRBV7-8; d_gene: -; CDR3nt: TGTGCCAGCAGCTTAGGGTACGGGACCAATGAGCAGTTCTTC; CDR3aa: CASSLGYGTNEQFF
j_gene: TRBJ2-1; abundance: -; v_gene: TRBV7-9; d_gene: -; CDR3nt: TGTGCCAGCAGCTTTCCTGGCTCCTACAATGAGCAGTTCTTC; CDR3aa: CASSFPGSYNEQFF
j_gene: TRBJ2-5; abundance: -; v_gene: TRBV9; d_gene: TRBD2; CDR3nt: TGTGCCAGCAGTGCTAGCGGGAGGGTTCAAGAGACCCAGTACTTC; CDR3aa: CASSASGRVQETQYF
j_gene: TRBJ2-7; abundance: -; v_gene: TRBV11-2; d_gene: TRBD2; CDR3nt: TGTGCCAGCAGCTTCCCGACTAGCGGGATCCACGAGCAGTACTTC; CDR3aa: CASSFPTSGIHEQYF
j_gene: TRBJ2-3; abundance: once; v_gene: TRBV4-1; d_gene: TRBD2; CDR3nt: TGCGCCAGCAGCCAGGATACTAGCGGGAGCCCAGATACGCAGTATTTT; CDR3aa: CASSQDTSGSPDTQYF
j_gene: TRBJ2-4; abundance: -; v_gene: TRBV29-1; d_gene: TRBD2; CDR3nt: TGCAGCGTTGAACTAGCGGGTCCCAAAAACATTCAGTACTTC; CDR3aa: CSVELAGPKNIQYF